This T cell receptor (beta chain) was captured by sequencing in a study of control samples from healthy donors and cancer patients. This clone has a single count. Some clones are missing from TCRdb's copy, which holds only in-frame ones; the method was immunoSEQ multiplex PCR. The sample has 98,000 or so clones; around 80% are singletons. V gave up 6 bases and J gave up 7 bases, with 19 bases separating them. CDR3 size: 15 residues. Looked up from germline, CDR1 is ENHRY and CDR2 is SYGVKD. Source material: blood. This sequence joins TRBV10-3 and TRBJ2-1; tentatively, D is TRBD2 (6 bases). The TCR was taken from a woman younger than 45 in good health. CDR3 loop: CAISARWGEGNEQFF. Here the CDR3 DNA reads TGTGCCATCAGCGCCCGGTGGGGGGAAGGTAATGAGCAGTTCTTC.